This T cell receptor (beta chain) originates from a study of regulatory T cells in long-lasting Graves disease. Study-wide background: Graves' patients (newly diagnosed) had been on antithyroid drugs under 3 months.

Library construction for TCR beta used iRepertoire HTBI primers and Arm-PCR of CDR3 regions. TCRdb re-called the multiplex PCR reads with MiXCR, one entry per CDR3 protein. Of 450,000 to 600,000 distinct CDR3 sequences in the sample, approximately 13% are singletons; the top ten hold 8% to 10%. Findings and limits, study-wide: Sampling was limited to peripheral blood rather than thyroid tissue.

Trimming took 6 bases from V and 4 from J; bases not matched to a gene: 16. The germline V gene has CDR1 MNHNS and CDR2 SASEGT. The CDR3 length is 18 residues. This clonotype was picked up many times. Its antigen is not known. Time point given: newly diagnosed GD, antithyroid drugs for less than 3 months. From PBMCs, RNA was extracted and then used to make the TCR library. This sample was also put to use in a study of T cells in Graves' hyperthyroidism and ophthalmopathy. That work adds: The study enrolled patients aged 18 to 65 with newly diagnosed hyperthyroidism of under 2 months' duration. Lactation, pregnancy, other autoimmune disease or uncontrolled infection excluded patients.

The chain joins TRBV6-1 to TRBJ1-5, with 9 bases identical to TRBD1. Sequenced material: peripheral blood mononuclear cells (PBMCs), taken at new diagnosis, from a patient treated with antithyroid drugs. This TCR came from a man younger than 40 with Graves disease. As DNA, the CDR3 is TGTGCCAGCAGACCGGGACAGGGTATGAATGGGGCTAATCAGCCCCAGCATTTT. It codes for CASRPGQGMNGANQPQHF.